The entry that follows covers one T cell receptor beta chain sequence. The antigen is undetermined. Primers: 60 Vbeta forward and 13 Jbeta reverse. In the original analysis: Later reanalysis found 70 million to 95 million unique TCR beta chains, some 10 million of them shared. Profiled with immunoSEQ multiplex PCR; TCRdb holds only in-frame clones, not every one. V and J calls and clone size are those listed in that table; D and trimming were worked out from the DNA. The sample records about 110,000 clones, around 66% being singletons. This sample is part of a study of cytomegalovirus exposure and HLA in healthy donors. Study results and caveats: Later examination showed HLA-associated TCR beta chains had greater clonal expansion than equally common others. At a 0.05 false discovery rate, a later analysis found about 17,000 TCR beta sequences to be associated with HLA alleles.

This CDR3 is 16 amino acids long. Germline V gives CDR1 SGDLS, CDR2 YYNGEE. The chain carries TRBV9 and TRBJ2-1; TRBD1 might be the D (5 bases). The TCR comes from a man aged 18 to 35 in good health and CMV-seropositive. Sample: PBMCs. The CDR3 DNA follows: TGTGCAAGTAGGGCAAGGGGAAGGGTCCACTACAATGAGCAGTTCTTC. It translates to CASRARGRVHYNEQFF.